Included here is one TCR beta chain sequence, with context. This record belongs to a study of blood T cell repertoires in COVID-19. For the study at large: The origin of the acute and convalescent COVID-19 samples was the United States, Italy and Spain.

Method: immunoSEQ multiplex PCR; TCRdb's copy keeps in-frame clones and lacks some. This sample has a few hundred thousand clones, with 75% to 90% found just once. Losses at the gene ends were 0 bases for V and 0 bases for J; bases not matched to a gene: 5. The germline V gene has CDR1 SGDLS and CDR2 YYNGEE. There are 16 residues in the CDR3. The clonotype was recovered from a man in his forties or fifties who had recovered from COVID-19. The chain is built from TRBV9 and TRBJ2-5; 7 nucleotides align to TRBD2. The sequenced material came from PBMCs or T cells enriched from blood (not recorded which). The CDR3 loop reads CASSVEASGYQETQYF. For the CDR3, the DNA is TGTGCCAGCAGCGTAGAAGCTAGCGGTTACCAAGAGACCCAGTACTTC.